Listed below are T cell receptor beta chains from one sample, sequenced in a study of regulatory dendritic cells for organ transplantation. What these receptors recognize is not known. Sequenced by immunoSEQ multiplex PCR; TCRdb stores in-frame clones only, minus some. Of roughly 4,200 clones listed, about 71% are singletons. The specimen sequenced was memory CD8+ T cells from blood cultured with dendritic cells. The receptor set was obtained from a human donor in good health. CDR3s leave out the opening cysteine and the closing phenylalanine or tryptophan. The order of the fields is D gene, V gene, CDR3 protein. The D gene is left open where the match is weak.

TRBD2	TRBV6-5	ASRSGVYEQY
TRBD1	TRBV23-1	ASSQRPGTGLGAF
NA	TRBV5-5	ASSLAENEQY
NA	TRBV4-2	ASSQDVTLPGVYNSPLH
NA	TRBV7-2	ASSVGLLGSNQPQH
TRBD1	TRBV11-2	ASSSRDSLIDSGANVLT
NA	TRBV6-1	ASNEKVPEAF
NA	TRBV19	ASSPSGVEQF
TRBD1	TRBV19	ASGQGPEAF
NA	TRBV13	ASSLDSANEQF
NA	TRBV6-5	ASSYSGANYGYT
TRBD2	TRBV6-4	ASTLSGGSTDTQY
TRBD2	TRBV6-4	ASSASGGTDTQY
TRBD1	TRBV6-5	ARKDRGETQY
TRBD2	TRBV9	ASSVDGGALTQF
NA	TRBV9	ASSGTVAGDEQY
NA	TRBV6-5	ASSYGGKLF
TRBD1	TRBV6-1	ASREVGTGGRYEQY
TRBD1	TRBV25-1	ASSQGDPQY
NA	TRBV11-2	ASSRHYEQY
NA	TRBV5-1	ASSLTRSGTEAF
NA	TRBV7-6	ASSPWTDPYEQY
NA	TRBV7-6	ASSRTSSGNTEAF
TRBD2	TRBV27	ATRTWASGGLSTDTQY
NA	TRBV6-4	ASSDLAGTSTDTQY
TRBD2	TRBV5-1	ASSLVTSGSPEQY
TRBD1	TRBV27	ASSFRDRPTDTQY
NA	TRBV9	ASSALLTLAGNTIY
NA	TRBV6-5	ASSFSQPNGYT
TRBD1	TRBV7-9	ASSTRDSVNTEAF
NA	TRBV6-5	ASSYSIGREQF
NA	TRBV10-2	ASSESWVSYNEQF
NA	TRBV9	ASGTGELF